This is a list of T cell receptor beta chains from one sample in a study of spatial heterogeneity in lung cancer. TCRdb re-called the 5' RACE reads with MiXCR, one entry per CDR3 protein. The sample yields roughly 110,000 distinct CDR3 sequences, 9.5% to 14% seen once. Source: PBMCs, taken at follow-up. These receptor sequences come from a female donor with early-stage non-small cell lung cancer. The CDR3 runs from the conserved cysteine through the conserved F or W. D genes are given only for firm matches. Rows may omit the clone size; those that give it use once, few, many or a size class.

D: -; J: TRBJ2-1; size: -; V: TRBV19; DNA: TGTGCCAGTTCGATTTTCGGACAAGCCTACAATGAGCAGTTCTTC; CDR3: CASSIFGQAYNEQFF
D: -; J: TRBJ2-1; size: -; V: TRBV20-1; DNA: TGCAGTGCTAGAGATCCAATGACGACCGTAAATGAGCAGTTCTTC; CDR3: CSARDPMTTVNEQFF
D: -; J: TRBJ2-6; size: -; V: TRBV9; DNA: TGTGCCAGCAGCGTAGTCTCTGGGGCCAACGTCCTGACTTTC; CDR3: CASSVVSGANVLTF
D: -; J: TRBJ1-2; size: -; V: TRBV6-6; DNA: TGTGCCAGCAGTTACTCGAGATTTCTTGGGACGGGGTATGGCTACACCTTC; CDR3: CASSYSRFLGTGYGYTF
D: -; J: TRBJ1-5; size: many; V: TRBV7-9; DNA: TGTGCCAGCAGCGGGGATTTACCAAGCAATCAGCCCCAGCATTTT; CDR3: CASSGDLPSNQPQHF
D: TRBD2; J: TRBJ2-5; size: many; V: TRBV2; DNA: TGTGCCAGCAGGGGACTAGCGGGAGTAGAAGAGACCCAGTACTTC; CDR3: CASRGLAGVEETQYF
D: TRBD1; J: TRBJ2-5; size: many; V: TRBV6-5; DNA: TGTGCCAGCACCCCGGGACAGTACCAAGAGACCCAGTACTTC; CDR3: CASTPGQYQETQYF
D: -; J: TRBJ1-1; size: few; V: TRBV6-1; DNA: TGTGCCAGCAGTGAAACTTGGGGGAACACTGAAGCTTTCTTT; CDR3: CASSETWGNTEAFF
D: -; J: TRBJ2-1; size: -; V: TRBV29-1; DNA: TGCAGCGTTGATACCAATGAGCAGTTCTTC; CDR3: CSVDTNEQFF
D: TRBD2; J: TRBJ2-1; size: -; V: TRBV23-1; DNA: TGCGCCAGCAGTCAAGTGTTAGCGGGAGGGCCATGTAGGGCCTACAATGAGCAGTTCTTC; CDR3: CASSQVLAGGPCRAYNEQFF
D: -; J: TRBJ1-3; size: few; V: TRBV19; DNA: TGTGCCAGCGACCGTCGAAACACCATATATTTT; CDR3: CASDRRNTIYF
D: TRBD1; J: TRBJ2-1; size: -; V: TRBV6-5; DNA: TGTGCCAGCAGTTACCAATATGTTCGACAGGGGAGGGAGCAGTTCTTC; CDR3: CASSYQYVRQGREQFF
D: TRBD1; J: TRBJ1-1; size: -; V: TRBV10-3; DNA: TGTGCCATCAGGGACGGACAGGGACAGAGCACTGAAGCTTTCTTT; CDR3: CAIRDGQGQSTEAFF
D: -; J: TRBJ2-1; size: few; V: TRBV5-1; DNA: TGCGCCAGCAGCGGTGGGCACAATGAGCAGTTCTTC; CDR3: CASSGGHNEQFF
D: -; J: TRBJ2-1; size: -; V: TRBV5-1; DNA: TGCGTCAGCAGCTTGGAGGGGAACAACTATGAGCAGTTCTTC; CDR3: CVSSLEGNNYEQFF
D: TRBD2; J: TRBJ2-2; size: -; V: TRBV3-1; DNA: TGTGCCAGCAGCTCTCGGACTAGCGGGTACCACACCGGGGAGCTGTTTTTT; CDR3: CASSSRTSGYHTGELFF
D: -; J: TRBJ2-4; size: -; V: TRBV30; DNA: TGTGCCTGGAGTATAGGGGGGGCCAAAAACATTCAGTACTTC; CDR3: CAWSIGGAKNIQYF
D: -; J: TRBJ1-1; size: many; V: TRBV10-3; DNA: TGTGCCATCAGTGAGGGGGTTCCCCAGGGCACTGAAGCTTTCTTT; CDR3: CAISEGVPQGTEAFF
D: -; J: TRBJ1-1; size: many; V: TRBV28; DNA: TGTGCCAGCAGTCATAGATTCGGGACCGCGCTGAACACTGAAGCTTTCTTT; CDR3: CASSHRFGTALNTEAFF
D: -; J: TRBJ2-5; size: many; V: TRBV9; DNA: TGTGCCAGCAGCCCTGACAGAACCATTCAAGAGACCCAGTACTTC; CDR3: CASSPDRTIQETQYF
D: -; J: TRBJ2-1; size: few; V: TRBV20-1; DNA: TGCAGTGCTAGAGTTTCTGTGGGTGAGCAGTTCTTC; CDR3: CSARVSVGEQFF
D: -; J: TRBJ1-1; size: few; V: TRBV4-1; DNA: TGCGCCAGCAGCCAAGATGTACGGACGATGAACACTGAAGCTTTCTTT; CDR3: CASSQDVRTMNTEAFF
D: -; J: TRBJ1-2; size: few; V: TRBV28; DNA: TGTGCCAGCAGTAGAGGGGATCTGAACTATGGCTACACCTTC; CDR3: CASSRGDLNYGYTF
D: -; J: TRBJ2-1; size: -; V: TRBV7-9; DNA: TGTGCCAGCAGCTTACTCAACAATGAGCAGTTCTTC; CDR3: CASSLLNNEQFF
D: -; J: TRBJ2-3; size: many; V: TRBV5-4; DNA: TGTGCCAGCAGCATTCCCTTAGAATCAGATACGCAGTATTTT; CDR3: CASSIPLESDTQYF
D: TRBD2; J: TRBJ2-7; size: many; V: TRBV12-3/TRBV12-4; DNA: TGTGCCAGCAGTTTGACTAGCGGCCTCGCTGAGCAGTACTTC; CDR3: CASSLTSGLAEQYF
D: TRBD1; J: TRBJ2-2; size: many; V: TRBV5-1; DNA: TGCGCCAGCAGCTCACAGGGGACCGGGGAGCTGTTTTTT; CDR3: CASSSQGTGELFF
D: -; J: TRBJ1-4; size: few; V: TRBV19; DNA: TGTGCCAGTAGCGACAGTTATGAAAAACTGTTTTTT; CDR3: CASSDSYEKLFF
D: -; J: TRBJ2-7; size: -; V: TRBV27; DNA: TGTGCCAGCACCGGGCAGGGTGCGAACGAGCAGTACTTC; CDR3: CASTGQGANEQYF